This TCR beta chain was identified during a study of CD8 T cells in ankylosing spondylitis. Researchers built TCR beta libraries using quantitative 5'-RACE with molecular barcodes. TCRdb reprocessed the 5' RACE reads with MiXCR, giving one entry per CDR3 protein. Of about 360,000 distinct CDR3 sequences listed, roughly 22% are singletons. General study findings and limits: Reportedly, disease-linked clones are significantly enriched in ankylosing spondylitis patients' matched synovial fluid. Some of the motif variants had earlier been found in reactive arthritis patients' fluid and blood. Several highly homologous variants made up a TCR beta motif, and this motif appeared characteristic of ankylosing spondylitis blood.

Germline values: CDR1 SGDLS, CDR2 YYNGEE. There are 13 residues in the CDR3. The ends were cut back, 4 bases at V and 1 base at J, with 7 bases in the middle. A word on this clonotype: The antigen is undetermined.

The sequenced sample was blood, either unsorted or a sorted T cell fraction (not recorded which). The gene calls are TRBV9 and TRBJ2-3; D gene ambiguous. This TCR was recovered from a male donor with ankylosing spondylitis or in good health (not recorded which). This CDR3 is CASSSWGTDTQYF. CDR3 DNA: TGTGCCAGCAGCAGCTGGGGCACAGATACGCAGTATTTT.